These 9 T cell receptor beta chains were all obtained from the same sample, sequenced in a study of T cell repertoires in cytomegalovirus infection. These receptors' antigens are unknown. TCRdb independently ran MiXCR on the reads; one entry per CDR3 protein. The table includes about 740,000 distinct CDR3 sequences, roughly 33% detected once. Sequences were derived from cultured PBMCs, sampled from culture after CMV antigen stimulation. These receptor sequences come from a human donor in good health (CMV status not recorded). Some clones in this sample may be carry-over from other donors' samples.

The J gene is TRBJ2-3, the V gene TRBV5-5; maybe TRBD1 (6 bases). V lost 6 bases to trimming and J lost 4 bases, with 9 bases between them. The V gene's germline CDR1 is SGHKS and CDR2 YYEKEE (reference sequence). CDR3 length equals 12 residues. The CDR3 DNA reads as TGTGCCAGCACGCGACAGGCAGATACGCAGTATTTT. Translation gives CASTRQADTQYF.

V usage is TRBV6-6 and J usage is TRBJ1-5; the match to TRBD1 covers 10 bases. The germline V gene encodes CDR1 MNHNY and CDR2 SVGAGI (reference sequence). The V segment lost 4 bases and the J segment 6 bases; nucleotides outside the gene matches: 12. The CDR3 loop spans 17 amino acids. CDR3 in DNA: TGTGCCAGCAGTTTCTCTTCCGGGACAGGGGTTTTTCAGCCCCAGCATTTT. Translating it yields CASSFSSGTGVFQPQHF.

The chain carries TRBV5-1 and TRBJ2-1, with 7 bases aligning to TRBD1. Germline V gives CDR1 SGHRS, CDR2 YFSETQ. The J segment lost 6 bases and the V segment lost 6 bases, leaving 15 bases of the junction unmatched. The CDR3 extends over 16 amino acids. The CDR3 sequence is CASNYRGFRLPNEQFF. The CDR3 DNA sequence: TGCGCCAGCAACTACAGGGGATTCCGGCTCCCCAATGAGCAGTTCTTC.

The V and J genes are TRBV6-6 and TRBJ2-3; 12 bases match TRBD2. The junction had 6 bases not matched to a gene; V was cut back by 4 bases and J by 7 bases. The CDR3 is made up of 15 amino acids. In germline, CDR1 is MNHNY, CDR2 SVGAGI (reference sequence). The CDR3 sequence is CASSSLAGGLNTQYF. The CDR3, as DNA: TGTGCCAGCAGTTCCCTAGCGGGAGGGCTAAATACGCAGTATTTT.

The rearrangement uses TRBV10-2 and TRBJ2-3, with 14 bases aligning to TRBD2. Germline-derived CDR1 and CDR2 are WSHSY and SAAADI. J lost 4 bases, V lost 6 bases, and 21 bases had no gene match. The CDR3 sequence is 21 residues long. The CDR3 reads CASSRLAGGFINTRVADTQYF. DNA for the CDR3: TGCGCCAGCAGCAGACTAGCGGGAGGGTTTATTAACACCCGTGTGGCAGATACGCAGTATTTT.

This clonotype has only one observation. A read error may explain this, as a much larger clone is one base away. The chain uses TRBV12-5 and TRBJ2-2, with 9 bases fitting TRBD2. From germline, CDR1 is LGHNT and CDR2 FRNRAP. This CDR3 is built from 16 residues. Here the CDR3 DNA reads TGTGCTAGTGGTCTCACCCTACTAGCGGGCACCGTGGAGCTGTTTTTT. Translated, it gives CASGLTLLAGTVELFF.

This clonotype was counted ten times or more. The rearrangement uses TRBV7-2 and TRBJ1-1; D gene unclear. This CDR3 contains 13 residues. Trimming left V 8 bases short and J 0 bases short, with 10 bases between. Germline values: CDR1 SGHTA, CDR2 FQGNSA. The DNA for the CDR3 is TGTGCCAGCGCCGTTGGGATGAACACTGAAGCTTTCTTT. As protein: CASAVGMNTEAFF.

The rearrangement uses TRBV20-1 and TRBJ2-1; 9 bases are shared with TRBD2. V lost 4 bases to trimming and J lost 2 bases; unmatched junction nucleotides: 6. CDR3 length: 15 amino acids. Germline-derived CDR1 and CDR2 are DFQATT and SNEGSKA (reference sequence). In DNA, the CDR3 is TGCAGTGCTACCTCCGGGACTAGCCCCTACAATGAGCAGTTCTTC. Protein sequence: CSATSGTSPYNEQFF.

A few counts support this clonotype. The chain is built from TRBV7-6 and TRBJ2-1; D is undetermined. The V end was cut by 2 bases, the J end by 0 bases, with 11 bases between. The CDR3 loop spans 16 amino acids. CDR1 is SGHVS, CDR2 FNYEAQ, per germline. The CDR3 DNA reads as TGTGCCAGCAGCTTACGAGCACAGAGCTCCTACAATGAGCAGTTCTTC. Encoded protein: CASSLRAQSSYNEQFF.